The T cell receptor (beta chain) described here comes from a study of persistence of HIV-infected CD4 T cells. The immunoSEQ assay was version 4, run in survey mode. TCRdb's table, derived via immunoSEQ multiplex PCR, lists solely in-frame clones and lacks some. The sample holds under 25,000 clones, 74% seen once. Cells were stimulated with overlapping HIV-1 Gag 15-mer peptides. Sorting selected CD4+ T cells upregulating both CD40 ligand and CD69. CD4+ T cell counts exceeded 400 cells/uL; CMV serology was positive. As for this clone: Antigen: not known.

Germline CDR1 LGHNA, CDR2 YNFKEQ. J was trimmed by 2 bases and V by 3 bases; bases with no gene match: 9. The CDR3 has 17 residues. This sequence originates from an adult man with HIV who was CMV-seropositive. V and J are TRBV4-2 and TRBJ2-1, with 8 bases matching TRBD2. Sequences were derived from CD4+ T cells sorted from PBMCs after roughly 18-hour stimulation, sampled from a patient who received antiretroviral therapy. The CDR3 loop is CASSQEGRGGPYNEQFF. CDR3 sequence (DNA): TGTGCCAGCAGCCAGGAGGGACGGGGGGGCCCCTACAATGAGCAGTTCTTC.